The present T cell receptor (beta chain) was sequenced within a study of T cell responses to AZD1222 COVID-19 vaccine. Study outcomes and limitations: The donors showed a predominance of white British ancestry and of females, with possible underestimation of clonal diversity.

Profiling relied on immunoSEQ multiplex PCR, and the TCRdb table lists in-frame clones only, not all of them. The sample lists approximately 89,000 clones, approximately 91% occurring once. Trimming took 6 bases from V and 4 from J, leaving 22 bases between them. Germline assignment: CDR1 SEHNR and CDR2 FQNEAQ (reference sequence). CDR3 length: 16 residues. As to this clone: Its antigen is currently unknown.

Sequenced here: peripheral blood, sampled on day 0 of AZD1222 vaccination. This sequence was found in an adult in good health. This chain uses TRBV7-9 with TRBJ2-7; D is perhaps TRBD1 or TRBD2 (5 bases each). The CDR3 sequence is CASSADPGPPAYEQYF. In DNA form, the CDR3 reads TGTGCCAGCAGTGCCGACCCGGGACCGCCTGCTTACGAGCAGTACTTC.